A selection of T cell receptor beta chains follows, all from one sample in a study of human T cells and chemical hapten exposure. TCRdb redid the calling of the RACE reads with MiXCR, one entry per CDR3 protein. Of some 400,000 distinct CDR3 sequences listed, less than 6.5% are singletons. Specimen: whole blood, collected in connection with sensitization to the hapten diphenylcyclopropenone (DPC). The receptors here all came from a woman aged 45-65 years with alopecia areata. Some clones in this sample may be carry-over from other donors' samples. Both conserved end residues are part of each CDR3. Each record gives: V gene, clone size, D gene, J gene, CDR3 protein, CDR3 DNA. D genes are given only for firm matches. Some rows mark clone size as missing; the rest say once, few, many or name a class of expanded clone.

>TRBV12-3/TRBV12-4|NA|TRBD1|TRBJ1-2
CASSFRTGEGYTF
TGTGCCAGCAGTTTCCGGACAGGGGAAGGCTACACCTTC
>TRBV3-1|few|NA|TRBJ2-5
CASSQETTAGTQYF
TGTGCCAGCAGCCAGGAGACTACAGCCGGGACCCAGTACTTC
>TRBV12-3/TRBV12-4|NA|TRBD1|TRBJ1-2
CASSPGQGIFYGYTF
TGTGCCAGCAGTCCCGGACAGGGAATTTTCTATGGCTACACCTTC
>TRBV5-1|few|NA|TRBJ2-2
CASSSGQGRAGELFF
TGCGCCAGCAGCTCCGGCCAGGGTCGGGCCGGGGAGCTGTTTTTT
>TRBV29-1|many|NA|TRBJ1-2
CSVRGGDYGYTF
TGCAGCGTGCGAGGGGGTGACTATGGCTACACCTTC
>TRBV6-6|many|TRBD2|TRBJ2-1
CASTASGRAGEQFF
TGTGCCAGCACCGCTAGCGGGAGGGCAGGCGAGCAGTTCTTC
>TRBV19|NA|TRBD2|TRBJ2-7
CASAGGSVSPYEQYF
TGTGCCAGCGCCGGGGGGTCAGTGTCTCCCTACGAGCAGTACTTC
>TRBV28|many|NA|TRBJ1-1
CASSLDMKGVAFF
TGTGCCAGCAGTTTAGATATGAAAGGGGTAGCTTTCTTT
>TRBV27|many|NA|TRBJ2-7
CASRDGRYEQYF
TGTGCCAGCAGGGACGGCCGGTACGAGCAGTACTTC
>TRBV10-3|few|NA|TRBJ2-1
CAITGGGPKNEQFF
TGTGCCATCACAGGGGGAGGGCCGAAAAATGAGCAGTTCTTC
>TRBV10-3|many|TRBD1|TRBJ2-1
CAISLDRGNEQFF
TGTGCCATCAGCTTGGACAGGGGAAATGAGCAGTTCTTC
>TRBV2|NA|NA|TRBJ2-7
CASSDNGYEQYF
TGTGCCAGCAGTGATAATGGGTACGAGCAGTACTTC
>TRBV9|NA|NA|TRBJ2-1
CASSVHGTVVVDNEQFF
TGTGCCAGCAGCGTACACGGGACTGTCGTCGTAGACAATGAGCAGTTCTTC
>TRBV5-4|few|TRBD1|TRBJ1-5
CASSAGTGNNQPQHF
TGTGCCAGCAGCGCGGGGACAGGGAACAATCAGCCCCAGCATTTT
>TRBV27|many|NA|TRBJ2-6
CASSLPWGANVLTF
TGTGCCAGCAGTCTGCCGTGGGGGGCCAACGTCCTGACTTTC
>TRBV10-2|few|NA|TRBJ1-5
CASSEFGSNQPQHF
TGCGCCAGCAGTGAGTTCGGTAGCAATCAGCCCCAGCATTTT
>TRBV25-1|many|TRBD1|TRBJ2-4
CASSEPGQGSNIQYF
TGTGCCAGCAGTGAACCGGGACAGGGCTCGAACATTCAGTACTTC
>TRBV9|many|TRBD2|TRBJ2-3
CASSGSGLAVSDTQYF
TGTGCCAGCAGCGGGAGCGGACTAGCGGTATCAGATACGCAGTATTTT
>TRBV27|few|TRBD1|TRBJ2-3
CASSLSGTGVADTQYF
TGTGCCAGCAGTTTATCCGGGACAGGGGTCGCAGATACGCAGTATTTT
>TRBV6-5|many|TRBD1|TRBJ1-5
CASSSQGAGQPQHF
TGTGCCAGCAGTTCCCAGGGGGCAGGTCAGCCCCAGCATTTT
>TRBV6-2/TRBV6-3|few|TRBD1|TRBJ1-5
CASSQTGGIQPQHF
TGTGCCAGCAGCCAGACAGGGGGAATCCAGCCCCAGCATTTT
>TRBV5-1|many|NA|TRBJ2-5
CASSSAAGVQETQYF
TGCGCCAGCAGCTCCGCGGCGGGTGTCCAAGAGACCCAGTACTTC
>TRBV3-1|many|NA|TRBJ2-2
CASSQEFRTGELFF
TGTGCCAGCAGCCAAGAATTCAGGACCGGGGAGCTGTTTTTT
>TRBV7-2|many|NA|TRBJ2-1
CASSLAIGDQFF
TGTGCCAGCAGCTTAGCGATCGGGGACCAGTTCTTC
>TRBV20-1|few|NA|TRBJ2-5
CSARRRAPGETQYF
TGCAGTGCTAGGCGCAGGGCCCCTGGGGAGACCCAGTACTTC
>TRBV6-5|many|TRBD1|TRBJ2-1
CATATGEDYYNEQFF
TGTGCCACCGCGACAGGGGAAGATTATTACAATGAGCAGTTCTTC
>TRBV11-2|NA|NA|TRBJ1-1
CASSSLGRGNTEAFF
TGTGCCAGCAGCTCACTAGGTCGGGGAAACACTGAAGCTTTCTTT
>TRBV5-4|NA|TRBD1|TRBJ2-7
CASSISGTGHSYEQYF
TGTGCCAGCAGCATCTCCGGGACAGGCCATTCCTACGAGCAGTACTTC
>TRBV24-1|many|TRBD2|TRBJ2-5
CATSPTAGGETQYF
TGTGCCACCAGCCCTACCGCGGGAGGTGAGACCCAGTACTTC
>TRBV21-1|many|NA|TRBJ1-1
CASSPRTGGEAFF
TGTGCCAGCAGCCCCCGGACAGGGGGCGAAGCTTTCTTT
>TRBV27|NA|NA|TRBJ1-5
CASSLLGGTNQPQHF
TGTGCCAGCAGTTTACTGGGAGGGACTAATCAGCCCCAGCATTTT
>TRBV9|few|TRBD2|TRBJ2-7
CASSVAAGGPHEQYF
TGTGCCAGCAGCGTAGCAGCGGGAGGGCCCCACGAGCAGTACTTC
>TRBV5-4|NA|NA|TRBJ2-3
CASSLKTVTDTQYF
TGTGCCAGCAGCTTAAAGACAGTCACAGATACGCAGTATTTT
>TRBV12-3/TRBV12-4|few|NA|TRBJ1-3
CASSFWEPSSGNTIYF
TGTGCCAGCAGTTTCTGGGAACCGAGCTCTGGAAACACCATATATTTT
>TRBV28|many|NA|TRBJ2-1
CASSPATYVQFF
TGTGCCAGCAGTCCCGCGACTTACGTGCAGTTCTTC
>TRBV9|many|NA|TRBJ2-3
CASSAGGTDTQYF
TGTGCCAGCAGTGCCGGGGGCACAGATACGCAGTATTTT
>TRBV30|many|NA|TRBJ2-7
CACEGRYEQYF
TGTGCCTGTGAGGGTCGTTACGAGCAGTACTTC
>TRBV5-1|few|TRBD1|TRBJ2-7
CASSPTGTGGSEQYF
TGCGCCAGCAGCCCCACCGGGACAGGGGGCAGCGAGCAGTACTTC
>TRBV9|many|NA|TRBJ2-3
CASSVERSDTQYF
TGTGCCAGCAGCGTAGAACGGTCGGATACGCAGTATTTT
>TRBV9|NA|TRBD2|TRBJ2-3
CASSVEVAGLTASTDTQYF
TGTGCCAGCAGCGTAGAGGTAGCGGGGCTCACAGCTAGCACAGATACGCAGTATTTT
>TRBV5-1|many|NA|TRBJ1-1
CASSFSTYQPLNTEAFF
TGCGCCAGCAGCTTCTCCACTTACCAGCCTTTGAACACTGAAGCTTTCTTT
>TRBV20-1|few|NA|TRBJ1-5
CSAKSDSNQPQHF
TGCAGTGCTAAGTCGGATAGCAATCAGCCCCAGCATTTT